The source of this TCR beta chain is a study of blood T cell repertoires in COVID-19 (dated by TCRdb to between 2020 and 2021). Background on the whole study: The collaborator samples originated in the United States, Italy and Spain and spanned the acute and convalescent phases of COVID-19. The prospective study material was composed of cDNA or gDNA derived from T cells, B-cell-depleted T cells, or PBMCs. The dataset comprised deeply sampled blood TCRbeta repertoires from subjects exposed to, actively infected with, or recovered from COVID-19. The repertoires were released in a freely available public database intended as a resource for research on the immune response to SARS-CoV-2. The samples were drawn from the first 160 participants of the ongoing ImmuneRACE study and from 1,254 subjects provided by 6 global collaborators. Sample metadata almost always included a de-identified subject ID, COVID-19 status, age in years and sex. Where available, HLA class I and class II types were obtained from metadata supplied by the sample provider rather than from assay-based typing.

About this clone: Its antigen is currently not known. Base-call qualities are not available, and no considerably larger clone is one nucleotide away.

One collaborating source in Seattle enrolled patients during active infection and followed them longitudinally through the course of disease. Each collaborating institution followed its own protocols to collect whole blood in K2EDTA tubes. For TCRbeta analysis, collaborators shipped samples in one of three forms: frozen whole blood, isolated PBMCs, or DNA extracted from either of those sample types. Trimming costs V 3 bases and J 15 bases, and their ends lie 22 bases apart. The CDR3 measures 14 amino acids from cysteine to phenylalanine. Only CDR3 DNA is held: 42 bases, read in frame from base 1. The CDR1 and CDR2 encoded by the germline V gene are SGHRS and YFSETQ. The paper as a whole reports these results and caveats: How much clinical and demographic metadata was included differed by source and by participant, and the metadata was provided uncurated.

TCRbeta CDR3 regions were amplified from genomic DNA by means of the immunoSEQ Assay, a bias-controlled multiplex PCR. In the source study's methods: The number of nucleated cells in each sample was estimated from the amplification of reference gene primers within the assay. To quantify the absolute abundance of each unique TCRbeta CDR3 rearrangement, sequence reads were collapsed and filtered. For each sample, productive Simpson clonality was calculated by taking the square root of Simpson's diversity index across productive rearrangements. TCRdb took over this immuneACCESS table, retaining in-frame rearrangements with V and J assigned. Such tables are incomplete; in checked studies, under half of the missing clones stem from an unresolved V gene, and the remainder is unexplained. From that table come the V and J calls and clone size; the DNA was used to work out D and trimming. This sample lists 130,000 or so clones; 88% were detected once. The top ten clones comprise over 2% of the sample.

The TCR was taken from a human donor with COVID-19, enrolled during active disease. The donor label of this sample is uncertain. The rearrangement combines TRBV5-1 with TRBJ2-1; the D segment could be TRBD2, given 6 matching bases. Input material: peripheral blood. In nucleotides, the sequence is TGCGCCAGCAGCTCTAACCCCTCGGGAGTTGTCCCGTTCTTC. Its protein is CASSSNPSGVVPFF.